This T cell receptor beta chain was identified in a study of CD8+ T cells in alopecia areata. On the study more broadly: It was 6 to 18 months of tofacitinib, and then there were 6 months off drug. Findings of the study overall: When scalp samples are sequenced, resident alphabeta T cells of normal skin are also captured. Scalp clonality and expanded CD8+ clones among the top 100 were significantly decreased by tofacitinib.

As concerns this clone: Its antigen is not identified. A junction boundary mismatches the germline segment, possibly from a read error.

The germline CDR1 and CDR2 sequences are MNHNS and SASEGT. CDR3 length: 14 residues. Treatment noted: oral pan-JAK inhibitor, 5-10 mg twice daily. Sequencing templates came from extracted RNA that was reverse transcribed into cDNA. Assay: immunoSEQ multiplex PCR; the TCRdb copy retains only in-frame clones and omits some. Among roughly 190,000 clones, 45% to 65% were seen once, and the ten largest hold about 0.69%. The rearrangement uses TRBV6-1 and TRBJ2-2; D is perhaps TRBD1 (6 bases). The receptor was derived from a human donor with alopecia areata. The input for sequencing was CD4+ T cells sorted from blood, taken at week 4, from a patient treated with tofacitinib. In nucleotides, the CDR3 is TGTGCCAGTGTCAGGGGCAAGGACACCGGGGAGCTGCTTTTT. Amino acids: CASVRGKDTGELLF.